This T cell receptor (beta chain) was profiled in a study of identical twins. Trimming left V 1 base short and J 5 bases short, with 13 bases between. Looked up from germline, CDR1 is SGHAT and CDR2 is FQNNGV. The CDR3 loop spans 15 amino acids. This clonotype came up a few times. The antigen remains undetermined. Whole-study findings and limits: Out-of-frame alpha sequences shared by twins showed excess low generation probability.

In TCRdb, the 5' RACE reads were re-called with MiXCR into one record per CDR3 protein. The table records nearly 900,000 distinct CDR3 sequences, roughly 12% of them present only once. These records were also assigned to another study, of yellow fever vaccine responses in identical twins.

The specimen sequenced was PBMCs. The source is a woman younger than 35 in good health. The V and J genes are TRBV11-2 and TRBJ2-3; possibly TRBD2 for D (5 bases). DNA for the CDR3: TGTGCCAGCAGCTTAGCCACTAGTTTCGGAGATACGCAGTATTTT. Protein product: CASSLATSFGDTQYF.